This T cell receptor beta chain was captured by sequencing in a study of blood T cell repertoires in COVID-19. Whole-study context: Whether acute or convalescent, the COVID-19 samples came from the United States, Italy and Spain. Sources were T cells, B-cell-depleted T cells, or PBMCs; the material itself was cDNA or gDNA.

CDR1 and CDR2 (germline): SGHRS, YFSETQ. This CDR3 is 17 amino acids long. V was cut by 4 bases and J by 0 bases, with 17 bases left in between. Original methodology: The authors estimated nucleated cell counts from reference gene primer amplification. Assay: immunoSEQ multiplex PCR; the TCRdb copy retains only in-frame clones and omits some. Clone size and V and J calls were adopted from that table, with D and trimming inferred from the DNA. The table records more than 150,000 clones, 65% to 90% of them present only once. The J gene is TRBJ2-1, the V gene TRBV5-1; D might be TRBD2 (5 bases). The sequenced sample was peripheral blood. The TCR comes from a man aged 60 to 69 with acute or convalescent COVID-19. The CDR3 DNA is TGCGCCAGCAGCCAACCCCTCGACTACAGCTCCTACAATGAGCAGTTCTTC. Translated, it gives CASSQPLDYSSYNEQFF.